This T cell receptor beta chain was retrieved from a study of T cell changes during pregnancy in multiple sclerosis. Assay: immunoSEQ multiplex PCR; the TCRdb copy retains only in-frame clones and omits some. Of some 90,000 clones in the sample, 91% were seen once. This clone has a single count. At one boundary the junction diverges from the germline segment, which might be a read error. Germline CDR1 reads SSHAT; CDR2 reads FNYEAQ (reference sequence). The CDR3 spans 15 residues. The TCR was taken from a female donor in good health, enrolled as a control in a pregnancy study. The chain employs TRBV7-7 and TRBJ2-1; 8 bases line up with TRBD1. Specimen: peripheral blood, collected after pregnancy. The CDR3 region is CASSFGRGLSNEQFF. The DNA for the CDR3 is TGTGCTAGCAGCTTCGGCAGGGGGCTGTCTAATGAGCAGTTCTTC.